A single sample gave rise to the 13 T cell receptor beta chains below, sequenced in a study of shared clonotypes between healthy human individuals. Profiled with immunoSEQ multiplex PCR; TCRdb holds only in-frame clones, not every one. The sample records about 1 million clones, around 75% being singletons. The sequenced material came from memory CD4+ T cells sorted from blood. Described subset: CD45RA-negative fraction. The origin of the receptors is a man between 18 and 35 years old in good health.

The chain uses TRBV11-2 and TRBJ2-3, with 9 nucleotides matching TRBD2. Germline lookup yields CDR1 SGHAT and CDR2 FQNNGV. CDR3 length equals 16 residues. Losses at the gene ends were 5 bases for V and 1 base for J; bases not matched to a gene: 7. CDR3 in amino acids: CASSGRASGGTDTQYF. The CDR3 DNA reads TGTGCCAGCAGCGGGAGGGCTAGCGGGGGCACAGATACGCAGTATTTT.

The J gene is TRBJ2-7, the V gene TRBV10-3; 8 bases map to TRBD2. CDR3 length: 13 residues. Germline CDR1 ENHRY, CDR2 SYGVKD. Trimming removed 7 bases from V and 5 bases from J; junction bases left unmatched: 7. The CDR3 loop reads CAITGRGVDEQYF. CDR3 DNA: TGTGCCATCACCGGGAGGGGTGTTGACGAGCAGTACTTC.

In its sample, this clone was seen once. The chain's CDR3 is CASSKDPVGAYNSPLHF. CDR3 sequence (DNA): TGTGCCAGCAGCAAGGATCCAGTTGGGGCCTATAATTCACCCCTCCACTTT. The gene calls are TRBV5-5 and TRBJ1-6; D not resolved. CDR1 is SGHKS and CDR2 is YYEKEE in the germline V gene (reference sequence). V lost 4 bases, J lost 2 bases, and 16 bases lay in between. The CDR3 covers 17 residues.

V gene TRBV9 combines with J gene TRBJ1-6, with D possibly matching TRBD1 (6 bases). Trimming shortened V by 0 bases and J by 9 bases, and 13 bases separated the two germline ends. The germline CDR1 and CDR2 sequences are SGDLS and YYNGEE. This CDR3 contains 15 residues. As DNA, the CDR3 is TGTGCCAGCAGCGTAGAGGGGGTAGGTGGTTCACCCCTCCACTTT. As protein: CASSVEGVGGSPLHF.

This clone was seen a single time. The V call is TRBV5-1, the J call TRBJ1-6; 9 bases align to TRBD1. This CDR3 comprises 17 residues. CDR1 and CDR2 from the germline V gene are SGHRS and YFSETQ. Trimming cost V 0 bases and J 5 bases; bases outside gene matches: 6. Here the CDR3 reads CASSLAQRQGDNSPLHF. CDR3 DNA sequence: TGCGCCAGCAGCTTGGCCCAGCGACAGGGGGATAATTCACCCCTCCACTTT.

This clone was seen a few times. The chain couples TRBV6-6 to TRBJ2-2; D possibly corresponds to TRBD1 (5 bases). CDR1 is MNHNY and CDR2 is SVGAGI in the germline V gene (reference sequence). With 8 bases removed from V and 3 bases from J, the gap between germline ends came to 13 bases. The CDR3 runs 14 residues. The CDR3 DNA follows: TGTGCCAGCTCAGGGTCTCCCCACACCGGGGAGCTGTTTTTT. Residues: CASSGSPHTGELFF.

The V and J genes are TRBV6-1 and TRBJ2-2, with TRBD2 identical over 10 bases. The CDR3 loop spans 15 amino acids. The germline gives CDR1 MNHNS, CDR2 SASEGT. J was trimmed by 7 bases and V by 4 bases; bases with no gene match: 6. Here the CDR3 DNA reads TGTGCCAGCAGTGGGCGAAGCGGGGGGGACGGGGAGCTGTTTTTT. Translating gives CASSGRSGGDGELFF.

The rearrangement uses TRBV12-5 and TRBJ2-5; perhaps TRBD2 as D (5 bases). The ends were cut back, 4 bases at V and 1 base at J, with 16 bases in the middle. The germline V gene encodes CDR1 LGHNT and CDR2 FRNRAP. The CDR3 totals 16 residues. CDR3 coding DNA: TGTGCTAGTGGTTCCCCCGCCCGGGGAGTCCAAGAGACCCAGTACTTC. Its protein is CASGSPARGVQETQYF.

This sequence joins TRBV7-8 and TRBJ1-4, with 9 bases aligning to TRBD1. Germline assignment: CDR1 SGHVS and CDR2 FQNEAQ. This CDR3 is built from 15 residues. J gave up 4 bases and V 4 bases, and 4 bases lay outside the gene matches. CDR3 DNA sequence: TGTGCCAGCAGCTGGACAGGGGAGGGTAATGAAAAACTGTTTTTT. It specifies CASSWTGEGNEKLFF.

This clone was recorded once. The chain uses TRBV14 and TRBJ2-2; D is ambiguous. CDR1 SGHDN and CDR2 FVKESK come from the germline V gene. Trimming removed 2 bases at V and 6 bases at J, with 10 bases between. This CDR3 contains 14 residues. The CDR3 region is CASSQSLRSGELFF. The CDR3 DNA sequence: TGTGCCAGCAGCCAATCCCTTAGGTCCGGGGAGCTGTTTTTT.

This chain connects TRBV19 to TRBJ2-2, with unresolved D. Germline assignment: CDR1 LNHDA and CDR2 SQIVND (reference sequence). The CDR3 totals 13 residues. Trimming stripped 2 bases from V and 9 bases from J, with 10 bases between. CDR3 loop: CASSIPESRELFF. CDR3 coding DNA: TGTGCCAGTAGTATACCTGAGTCGAGGGAGCTGTTTTTT.

This chain joins TRBV5-4 and TRBJ1-2; TRBD1 might be the D (6 bases). This CDR3 comprises 14 residues. The ends were cut back, 0 bases at V and 1 base at J, with 7 bases in the middle. The germline V gene has CDR1 SGHNT and CDR2 YYREEE (reference sequence). The CDR3 spells CASSLGQDNYGYTF. CDR3 bases: TGTGCCAGCAGCTTGGGACAGGATAACTATGGCTACACCTTC.

The chain employs TRBV15 and TRBJ1-4, with TRBD1 as a possible D gene (5 bases). The CDR3 has 14 residues. Germline CDR1 is LNHNV and CDR2 is YYDKDF (reference sequence). Trimming stripped 7 bases from V and 2 bases from J, with 11 bases between. This chain's CDR3 is CATTKDSTNEKLFF. The CDR3 DNA reads as TGTGCCACCACAAAAGACAGTACTAATGAAAAACTGTTTTTT.